A selection of T cell receptor beta chains follows, all from one sample in a study of cytotoxic CD8 clonotypes in ibrutinib-treated CLL. Sequenced by immunoSEQ multiplex PCR; TCRdb stores in-frame clones only, minus some. The table has under 200,000 clones, approximately 80% seen once. The starting material was PBMCs, obtained after 12 months of ibrutinib treatment. Every receptor here comes from a human donor with chronic lymphocytic leukemia. The CDR3 runs from the conserved cysteine through the conserved F or W. A D gene is named only where the DNA matches it firmly. Clone size is given for some rows only: seen once, a few or many times, or a class if the clone is expanded.

>15|TRBV28|TRBJ1-2|.|.
CASSSLPGGVDGYTF
TGTGCCAGCAGTTCCCTCCCGGGGGGGGTAGACGGCTACACCTTC
>14|TRBV18|TRBJ1-4|.|.
CASSYSSSNEKLFF
TGTGCCAGCTCATATAGCAGTAGTAATGAAAAACTGTTTTTT
>14|TRBV6-5|TRBJ1-3|.|.
CASGIGVSGNTIYF
TGTGCCAGCGGCATCGGGGTCTCTGGAAACACCATATATTTT
>15|TRBV5-5|TRBJ2-1|.|.
CASSSQTRGSDEQFF
TGTGCCAGCAGCTCCCAAACCAGAGGCAGCGATGAGCAGTTCTTC
>16|TRBV4-1|TRBJ2-5|TRBD2|.
CASSQFSGGPGETQYF
TGCGCCAGCAGCCAATTTAGCGGGGGCCCGGGGGAGACCCAGTACTTC
>19|TRBV4-2|TRBJ1-5|TRBD1|.
CASSQGIGTGPLGNQPQHF
TGTGCCAGCAGCCAAGGAATAGGGACAGGGCCCCTGGGCAATCAGCCCCAGCATTTT
>16|TRBV10-3|TRBJ1-1|TRBD1|.
CAIRRDETGRGTEAFF
TGTGCCATCAGGAGGGATGAGACAGGGCGAGGAACTGAAGCTTTCTTT
>15|TRBV28|TRBJ2-3|.|.
CASSLTPSSTDTQYF
TGTGCCAGCAGTTTGACCCCCTCTAGCACAGATACGCAGTATTTT
>13|TRBV6-5|TRBJ1-2|.|.
CASLGDPAEGYTF
TGTGCCAGCCTAGGGGACCCAGCCGAGGGCTACACCTTC
>16|TRBV7-2|TRBJ1-1|.|.
CASSLGIGAGNTEAFF
TGTGCCAGCAGCTTAGGGATCGGGGCGGGGAACACTGAAGCTTTCTTT
>15|TRBV6-5|TRBJ2-3|TRBD2|few
CASSPAGTRTDTQYF
TGTGCCAGCAGTCCCGCCGGGACTAGAACAGATACGCAGTATTTT
>16|TRBV4-3|TRBJ1-1|.|.
CASSQGLSLGNTEAFF
TGCGCCAGCAGCCAAGGACTAAGTCTAGGGAACACTGAAGCTTTCTTT
>13|TRBV19|TRBJ1-5|.|few
CASSMIVRQPQHF
TGTGCCAGTAGTATGATCGTACGGCAGCCCCAGCATTTT
>14|TRBV7-8|TRBJ2-1|TRBD2|few
CASSLGGAHNEQFF
TGTGCCAGCAGCCTCGGGGGGGCGCACAATGAGCAGTTCTTC
>14|TRBV19|TRBJ1-1|.|.
CASSMGGSGTEAFF
TGTGCCAGTAGTATGGGGGGCTCCGGCACTGAAGCTTTCTTT
>14|TRBV19|TRBJ2-7|TRBD1|.
CASSIGQASYEQYF
TGTGCCAGTAGTATTGGACAGGCCTCCTACGAGCAGTACTTC
>16|TRBV19|TRBJ2-7|TRBD1|.
CASSILPGTGPYEQYF
TGTGCCAGTAGCATACTACCTGGGACAGGACCCTACGAGCAGTACTTC
>18|TRBV12-2|TRBJ2-1|.|.
CASRLGVLAGEHDKEQFF
TGTGCAAGTCGCTTAGGAGTGCTAGCGGGGGAGCATGATAAGGAGCAGTTCTTC
>16|TRBV2|TRBJ2-4|.|.
CASTPTRGMSKNIQYF
TGTGCCAGCACTCCGACAAGGGGCATGTCCAAAAACATTCAGTACTTC
>15|TRBV7-9|TRBJ1-1|.|.
CASRPKIRLGTEAFF
TGTGCCAGCAGACCTAAAATTCGTCTTGGCACTGAAGCTTTCTTT
>19|TRBV4-3|TRBJ2-2|.|.
CASSPQGTKGGFVTGELFF
TGCGCCAGCAGCCCGCAGGGCACTAAAGGGGGGTTCGTCACCGGGGAGCTGTTTTTT
>13|TRBV2|TRBJ2-5|TRBD1|few
CASSGDSQETQYF
TGTGCCAGCAGTGGGGACAGCCAAGAGACCCAGTACTTC
>13|TRBV18|TRBJ2-1|.|.
CASSQGSYNEQFF
TGTGCCAGCTCACAGGGGTCCTACAATGAGCAGTTCTTC
>18|TRBV4-1|TRBJ1-6|TRBD1|.
CASSQQPGRDRRNSPLHF
TGCGCCAGCAGCCAACAACCAGGACGGGACAGGCGAAATTCGCCCCTCCACTTT
>17|TRBV13|TRBJ2-1|TRBD2|.
CASSLRTSGSGYNEQFF
TGTGCCAGCAGCTTAAGGACTAGCGGGAGTGGCTACAATGAGCAGTTCTTC
>13|TRBV7-9|TRBJ2-7|.|.
CASSSTVTYEQYF
TGTGCCAGCAGCTCTACAGTAACCTACGAGCAGTACTTC
>14|TRBV28|TRBJ1-5|TRBD1|few
CASRRGTGNQPQHF
TGTGCCAGCAGGCGCGGGACAGGCAATCAGCCCCAGCATTTT
>16|TRBV7-2|TRBJ2-5|TRBD1|once
CASSYRTGGVGETQYF
TGTGCCAGCAGCTATAGGACAGGGGGAGTCGGGGAGACCCAGTACTTC
>11|TRBV30|TRBJ1-2|.|few
CAWSFNYGYTF
TGTGCCTGGAGTTTTAACTATGGCTACACCTTC